What follows are 22 T cell receptor beta chains derived from one specimen sequenced in a study of T cell repertoires in cytomegalovirus infection. Each CDR3 protein is one row after TCRdb ran MiXCR on the reads. The table records around 170,000 distinct CDR3 sequences, under 15% of them present only once. Sequenced: PBMCs. Receptors originate from a human donor in good health (CMV status not recorded). Some clones in this sample may be carry-over from other donors' samples.

The CDR3 bases are TGTGCCAGCAGTTTGGAGGAAAAACTGTTTTTT. Translated: CASSLEEKLFF. The chain couples TRBV12-3 or TRBV12-4 to TRBJ1-4; D unclear. V was trimmed by 3 bases and J by 8 bases, leaving 4 bases between them. The CDR3 covers 11 residues.

The chain links TRBV25-1 to TRBJ2-1; D is tentatively TRBD1 or TRBD2 (5 bases each). This CDR3 has 16 amino acids. The germline V gene has CDR1 MGHDK and CDR2 SYGVNS. V was cut by 2 bases and J by 4 bases, with 15 bases left in between. The CDR3 spells CASSEVGTLTYNEQFF. The CDR3 region has the DNA TGTGCCAGCAGTGAAGTCGGGACCCTTACGTACAATGAGCAGTTCTTC.

This clonotype occurred a few times. The gene calls are TRBV3-1 and TRBJ2-5; TRBD1 or TRBD2 may be the D gene (5 bases each). CDR1 and CDR2 (germline): LGHDT, YNNKEL (reference sequence). CDR3 length equals 17 residues. V lost 4 bases and J 1 base, leaving 19 bases between the germline ends. CDR3 bases: TGTGCCAGCAGCCTTGGCAGGGCCTCTAGCCTCCAAGAGACCCAGTACTTC. Its translation: CASSLGRASSLQETQYF.

Many counts were recorded for this clonotype. The chain uses TRBV12-5 and TRBJ2-6; 8 nucleotides match TRBD1. V lost 4 bases, J lost 0 bases, and 11 bases stayed unmatched. The CDR3 runs to 19 residues. Germline assignment: CDR1 LGHNT and CDR2 FRNRAP. Here the CDR3 reads CASGSVTGVSNSGANVLTF. The CDR3 DNA follows: TGTGCTAGTGGTTCGGTGACAGGGGTCTCGAACTCTGGGGCCAACGTCCTGACTTTC. Full variable domain (rest looked up from reference TRBV12-5 and TRBJ2-6): DARVTQTPRHKVTEMGQEVTMRCQPILGHNTVFWYRQTMMQGLELLAYFRNRAPLDDSGMPKDRFSAEMPDATLATLKIQPSEPRDSAVYFCASGSVTGVSNSGANVLTFGAGSRLTVL.

The V call is TRBV6-2 or TRBV6-3, the J call TRBJ2-7, with TRBD1 matching 7 bases. After removal of 5 bases from V and 3 bases from J, the junction contained 10 bases not matched to a gene. The CDR3 is 15 residues long. Germline CDR1 is MNHEY and CDR2 is SVGEGT. Here the CDR3 reads CASSGRQGIGYEQYF. The CDR3 DNA follows: TGTGCCAGCAGTGGTCGACAGGGAATCGGCTACGAGCAGTACTTC.

This clonotype was picked up a small number of times. This sequence joins TRBV6-2 or TRBV6-3 and TRBJ2-7; D is unresolved. Trimming removed 2 bases from V and 2 bases from J, with 10 bases in between. The CDR3 loop spans 14 amino acids. Germline-derived CDR1 and CDR2 are MNHEY and SVGEGT. CDR3 bases: TGTGCCAGCAGTTACCCCGAAATCACCTACGAGCAGTACTTC. Its translation is CASSYPEITYEQYF.

The chain carries TRBV5-4 and TRBJ2-7; TRBD1 matches at 8 bases. The CDR3 spans 15 residues. Germline V lookup: CDR1 SGHNT, CDR2 YYREEE (reference sequence). With V trimmed by 4 bases and J by 3 bases, 9 bases remained unmatched. The CDR3 region is CASSPTRQGLYEQYF. DNA for the CDR3: TGTGCCAGCAGCCCAACTCGACAGGGGCTCTACGAGCAGTACTTC.

The chain couples TRBV4-2 to TRBJ1-1; D perhaps matches TRBD1 (5 bases). Germline CDR1 LGHNA, CDR2 YNFKEQ. The CDR3 consists of 14 residues. The germline V and J ends were trimmed by 8 bases and 8 bases, with 21 bases remaining between them. The CDR3 sequence is CASADQGTPSEAFF. The CDR3 bases are TGTGCCAGCGCTGATCAAGGGACCCCAAGCGAAGCTTTCTTT.

This clonotype was seen more than once but under ten times. The genes are TRBV5-4 and TRBJ2-5; D is perhaps TRBD1 (6 bases). Deletions cut 3 bases from V and 5 bases from J, with 14 bases between. CDR1 is SGHNT, CDR2 YYREEE, per germline (reference sequence). The CDR3 extends over 14 amino acids. The CDR3 DNA reads TGTGCCAGCAGCTCGGTCCGGACAGAGGAGACCCAGTACTTC. Encoded protein: CASSSVRTEETQYF.

This clonotype was observed a handful of times. The chain links TRBV28 to TRBJ1-2; D not certain. The V end was cut by 6 bases, the J end by 5 bases, with 10 bases between. In germline, CDR1 is MDHEN, CDR2 SYDVKM. This CDR3 spans 12 amino acids. CDR3 sequence (DNA): TGTGCCAGCAGCAAAACTCAATATGGCTACACCTTC. It yields the protein CASSKTQYGYTF.

This rearrangement joins TRBV20-1 to TRBJ1-1; perhaps TRBD1 as D (5 bases). The CDR3 runs to 12 residues. Trimming removed 4 bases from V and 1 base from J, with 7 bases in between. Germline CDR1 is DFQATT and CDR2 is SNEGSKA (reference sequence). The CDR3 DNA reads as TGCAGTGCTACGAGGGGGAACACTGAAGCTTTCTTT. This translates into CSATRGNTEAFF.

This clonotype was observed at least ten times. The chain joins TRBV7-8 to TRBJ2-1, with a weak D call TRBD2 (6 bases). V dropped 4 bases and J dropped 7 bases, with 8 bases sitting between them. CDR1 is SGHVS and CDR2 is FQNEAQ in the germline V gene. This CDR3 spans 12 amino acids. The CDR3 protein is CASSSRENEQFF. Written as DNA, the CDR3 is TGTGCCAGCAGCTCCCGGGAGAATGAGCAGTTCTTC.

This clonotype was observed a few times. The chain employs TRBV5-1 and TRBJ2-5; D gene unclear. There are 15 residues in the CDR3. Trimming took 1 base from V and 5 from J, leaving 15 bases between them. The germline CDR1 and CDR2 sequences are SGHRS and YFSETQ. The CDR3 is CASSLLKSDGETQYF. Here the CDR3 DNA reads TGCGCCAGCAGCTTGTTGAAGTCGGATGGGGAGACCCAGTACTTC.

This clonotype was detected many times. The rearrangement joins TRBV7-9 to TRBJ2-5, with 12 bases matching TRBD2. The V gene end was trimmed by 5 bases and the J gene end by 3 bases; junction bases not matched to a gene: 4. CDR1 is SEHNR, CDR2 FQNEAQ, per germline (reference sequence). The CDR3 spans 15 residues. CDR3 sequence reads: CASSPRLAGEETQYF. The CDR3 coding sequence is TGTGCCAGCAGCCCACGACTAGCGGGAGAAGAGACCCAGTACTTC.

This clonotype was seen many times. CDR3 DNA: TGTGCCAGCATTTTAACGGGGGGCACAGATACGCAGTATTTT. This sequence encodes CASILTGGTDTQYF. The rearrangement uses TRBV6-1 and TRBJ2-3, with D possibly TRBD2 on 6 matching bases. From germline, CDR1 is MNHNS and CDR2 SASEGT. V lost 7 bases and J lost 1, with 12 bases in between. The CDR3 length is 14 residues.

There are many counts of this clonotype. The chain is built from TRBV4-2 and TRBJ2-5, with no clear D. This CDR3 is 12 amino acids long. Per the germline V gene, CDR1 is LGHNA and CDR2 is YNFKEQ. V gave up 10 bases and J gave up 4 bases, with 13 bases separating them. CDR3 in amino acids: CATGPTGETQYF. In DNA form, the CDR3 reads TGTGCCACCGGGCCAACCGGAGAGACCCAGTACTTC.

This clonotype was detected ten times or more. The gene calls are TRBV7-8 and TRBJ2-6; TRBD2 aligns across 10 bases. The V and J ends lost 6 bases and 2 bases, in that order; junction bases with no gene match: 7. Germline CDR1 SGHVS, CDR2 FQNEAQ. There are 17 residues in the CDR3. In DNA form, the CDR3 reads TGTGCCAGCAGGACCCTAGCGGGAGTTGCTGGGGCCAACGTCCTGACTTTC. Translating gives CASRTLAGVAGANVLTF.

The V call is TRBV18, the J call TRBJ2-3, with unresolved D. The CDR3 has 14 amino acids. Per the germline V gene, CDR1 is KGHSH and CDR2 is LQKENI. Between the trimmed V and J ends, which lost 6 bases and 6 bases, there was a span of 16 bases. The chain's CDR3 is CASSEALVGDTQYF. For the CDR3, the DNA is TGTGCCAGCTCTGAGGCCCTAGTAGGGGATACGCAGTATTTT. Using reference TRBV18 and TRBJ2-3 for the parts outside the CDR3, the full variable domain is NAGVMQNPRHLVRRRGQEARLRCSPMKGHSHVYWYRQLPEEGLKFMVYLQKENIIDESGMPKERFSAEFPKEGPSILRIQQVVRGDSAAYFCASSEALVGDTQYFGPGTRLTVL.

In the case of this clonotype: Mismatch with germline at one junction end may stem from a read error. The chain uses TRBV7-2 and TRBJ1-2; 9 nucleotides agree with TRBD1. The CDR3 totals 19 residues. Germline V lookup: CDR1 SGHTA, CDR2 FQGNSA. CDR3 amino acids: CASSLPPGTGTEWSYVYTF. DNA of the CDR3: TGTGCCAGCAGCTTACCCCCGGGGACAGGGACGGAATGGAGCTATGTCTACACCTTC.

V gene TRBV5-1 combines with J gene TRBJ2-7, with D possibly TRBD1 on 5 matching bases. V lost 4 bases and J lost 0, with 14 bases in between. The germline CDR1 and CDR2 sequences are SGHRS and YFSETQ. The CDR3 extends over 15 amino acids. The CDR3 protein is CASSIDSLSSYEQYF. DNA of the CDR3: TGCGCCAGCAGCATAGACAGCTTGAGCTCCTACGAGCAGTACTTC.

This clonotype was seen repeatedly, ten times or more. This rearrangement joins TRBV7-2 to TRBJ2-1, with D unresolved. Trimming stripped 5 bases from V and 3 bases from J, with 5 bases between. The CDR3 extends over 12 amino acids. The germline V gene has CDR1 SGHTA and CDR2 FQGNSA. As DNA, the CDR3 is TGTGCCAGCAGCCTTGTCTACAATGAGCAGTTCTTC. Protein product: CASSLVYNEQFF. The full variable domain, completed using reference TRBV7-2 and TRBJ2-1, is GAGVSQSPSNKVTEKGKDVELRCDPISGHTALYWYRQSLGQGLEFLIYFQGNSAPDKSGLPSDRFSAERTGGSVSTLTIQRTQQEDSAVYLCASSLVYNEQFFGPGTRLTVL.

This clonotype was seen at least ten times. The chain combines TRBV12-5 with TRBJ1-2; the D gene is possibly TRBD1 (5 bases). The CDR3 is made up of 17 amino acids. V lost 3 bases, J lost 0 bases, and 17 bases lay in between. CDR1 LGHNT and CDR2 FRNRAP come from the germline V gene. DNA for the CDR3: TGTGCTAGTGGTTTCCCAGACAGAATTTCACCTAACTATGGCTACACCTTC. It specifies CASGFPDRISPNYGYTF.